This T cell receptor beta chain derives from a study of control samples from healthy donors and cancer patients (dated by TCRdb to 2018 to 2020). Libraries came from the immunoSEQ multiplex PCR assay. The source is immuneACCESS, and TCRdb retained only in-frame sequences with V and J called. Part of the clones is not carried over; for the studies checked, unresolved V genes explain less than half of this, and the remainder is unexplained. Present in this sample are some 30,000 clones, 91% of which were seen just once. Roughly 12% of the sample is in the top ten clones. This clone was picked up a small number of times. What antigen it recognizes has not been identified. No base quality values were provided; no much bigger clone lies one nucleotide off. The CDR1 and CDR2 encoded by the germline V gene (reference sequence) are LNHDA and SQIVND. From the cysteine up to the phenylalanine, the CDR3 has a length of 15 residues. Only CDR3 DNA is held: 45 bases, read in frame from base 1. V ends up 5 bases short and J 6 bases short, with an unmatched junction base count of 8.

The sequenced sample was PBMCs. Rearrangement joined TRBV19 to TRBJ1-5, and TRBD1 aligns with 9 junction nucleotides. The origin of this receptor is a man in his fifties with lung cancer. CDR3 protein: CASSGDRQGGQPQHF. The DNA reads TGTGCCAGTAGTGGAGACCGACAGGGGGGTCAGCCCCAGCATTTT.